What follows is one T cell receptor beta chain and its context. Method: immunoSEQ multiplex PCR; TCRdb's copy keeps in-frame clones and lacks some. The table includes 300,000 to 400,000 clones, around 87% detected once. With V trimmed by 3 bases and J by 2 bases, 8 bases remained unmatched. This CDR3 region has 17 residues. CDR1 is SEHNR and CDR2 is FQNEAQ in the germline V gene (reference sequence). This sample was taken from a study of blood T cell repertoires in COVID-19. Study-level background: The United States, Italy and Spain provided the acute and convalescent COVID-19 samples.

This study enrolled people aged about 18 to 100 from 24 US geographic areas. Cohorts were determined from participant-reported clinical history. The sequencing input was PBMCs or T cells enriched from blood (not recorded which). The chain combines TRBV7-9 with TRBJ1-4; 8 bases align to TRBD1. This clonotype was sampled from a man between 18 and 35 years old who had recovered from COVID-19. The CDR3: CASSFTGTGRTNEKLFF. CDR3 DNA: TGTGCCAGCAGCTTCACCGGGACAGGTCGGACTAATGAAAAACTGTTTTTT.